The entry below describes one TCR beta chain. The antigen is not known. This may be a read error, as it is one base from a much larger clone. A J-beta primer mix and a sample-barcoded 5' primer were used in a second PCR of about 7 to 12 cycles. TCRdb called the 5' RACE reads again in MiXCR, with one record for every CDR3 protein. The sample lists 630,000 or so distinct CDR3 sequences; approximately 30% were seen once. The record originates from a study of blood T cells in healthy people across ages. Regarding the study as a whole: Naive T cell percentage by flow cytometry tracked strongly with beta diversity. More naive CD4+ cells and higher diversity marked long-lived donors relative to aged donors.

Every sample yielded at least 6 million isolated PBMCs. Per individual sample, total RNA of at least 5.5 micrograms was extracted. Germline loops: CDR1 DFQATT, CDR2 SNEGSKA (reference sequence). This CDR3 is built from 13 residues. The origin of this receptor is a woman aged 80 or over in good health. The sequencing input was blood. V usage is TRBV20-1 and J usage is TRBJ1-4; D gene uncertain. The CDR3 nucleotides read TGCAGTGCTAGGACGGGTTCTAATGAAAAACGGTTTTTT. This codes for CSARTGSNEKRFF.